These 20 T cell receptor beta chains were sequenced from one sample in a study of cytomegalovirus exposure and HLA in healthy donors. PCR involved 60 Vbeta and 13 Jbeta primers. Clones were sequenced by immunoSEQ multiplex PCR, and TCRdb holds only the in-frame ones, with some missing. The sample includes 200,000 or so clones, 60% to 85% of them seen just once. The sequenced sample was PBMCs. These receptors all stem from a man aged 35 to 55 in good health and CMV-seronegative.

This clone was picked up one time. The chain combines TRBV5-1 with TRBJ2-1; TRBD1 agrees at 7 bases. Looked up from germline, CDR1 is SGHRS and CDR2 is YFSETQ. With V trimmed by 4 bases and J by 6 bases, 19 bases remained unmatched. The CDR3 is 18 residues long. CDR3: CASSHGTESRTMTNEQFF. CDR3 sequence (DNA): TGCGCCAGCAGCCATGGGACAGAAAGTCGTACAATGACCAATGAGCAGTTCTTC.

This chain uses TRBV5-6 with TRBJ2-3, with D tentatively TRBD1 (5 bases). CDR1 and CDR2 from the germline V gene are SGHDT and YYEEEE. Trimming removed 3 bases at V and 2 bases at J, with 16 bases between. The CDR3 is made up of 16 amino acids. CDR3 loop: CASSSIGHGYTDTQYF. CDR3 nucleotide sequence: TGTGCCAGCAGCTCTATTGGACACGGATACACAGATACGCAGTATTTT. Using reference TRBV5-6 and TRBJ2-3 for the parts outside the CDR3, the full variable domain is DAGVTQSPTHLIKTRGQQVTLRCSPKSGHDTVSWYQQALGQGPQFIFQYYEEEERQRGNFPDRFSGHQFPNYSSELNVNALLLGDSALYLCASSSIGHGYTDTQYFGPGTRLTVL.

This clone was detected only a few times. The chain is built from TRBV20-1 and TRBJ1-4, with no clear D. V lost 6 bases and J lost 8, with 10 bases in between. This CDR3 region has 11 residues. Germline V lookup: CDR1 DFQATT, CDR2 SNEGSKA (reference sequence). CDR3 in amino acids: CSASRGEKLFF. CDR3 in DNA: TGCAGTGCCAGCAGAGGGGAAAAACTGTTTTTT.

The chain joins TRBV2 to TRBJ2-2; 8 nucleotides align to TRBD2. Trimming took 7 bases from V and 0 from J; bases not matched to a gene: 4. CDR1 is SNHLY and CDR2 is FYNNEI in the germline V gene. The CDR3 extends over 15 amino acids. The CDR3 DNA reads TGTGCCAGCATTGGACTAGCTGCGAACACCGGGGAGCTGTTTTTT. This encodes CASIGLAANTGELFF.

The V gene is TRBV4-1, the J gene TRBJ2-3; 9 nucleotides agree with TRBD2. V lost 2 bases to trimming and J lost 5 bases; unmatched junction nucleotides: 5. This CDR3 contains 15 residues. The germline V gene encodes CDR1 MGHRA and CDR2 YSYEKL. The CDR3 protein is CASSQHGTSQDTQYF. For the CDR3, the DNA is TGCGCCAGCAGCCAACACGGGACTAGCCAAGATACGCAGTATTTT.

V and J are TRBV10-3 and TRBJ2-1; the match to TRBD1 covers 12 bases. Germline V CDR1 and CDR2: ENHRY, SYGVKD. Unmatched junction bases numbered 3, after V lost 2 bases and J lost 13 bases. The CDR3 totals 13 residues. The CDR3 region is CAISEGTGGDQFF. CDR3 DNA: TGTGCCATCAGTGAGGGGACAGGGGGCGATCAGTTCTTC.

Here the CDR3 reads CASSMGAGARETQYF. DNA for the CDR3: TGTGCCAGTAGTATGGGGGCAGGGGCTCGGGAGACCCAGTACTTC. The chain has TRBV19 and TRBJ2-5, with D perhaps matching TRBD1 (6 bases). CDR1 is LNHDA and CDR2 is SQIVND in the germline V gene (reference sequence). The length of the CDR3 is 15 residues. V lost 3 bases, J lost 5 bases, and 16 bases lay in between.

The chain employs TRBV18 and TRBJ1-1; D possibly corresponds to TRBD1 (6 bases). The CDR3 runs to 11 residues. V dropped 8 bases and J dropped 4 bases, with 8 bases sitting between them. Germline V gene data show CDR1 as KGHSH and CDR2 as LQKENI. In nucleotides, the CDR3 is TGTGCCAGCGGCAGGGGCACTGAAGCTTTCTTT. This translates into CASGRGTEAFF. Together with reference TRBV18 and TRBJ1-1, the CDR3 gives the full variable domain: NAGVMQNPRHLVRRRGQEARLRCSPMKGHSHVYWYRQLPEEGLKFMVYLQKENIIDESGMPKERFSAEFPKEGPSILRIQQVVRGDSAAYFCASGRGTEAFFGQGTRLTVV.

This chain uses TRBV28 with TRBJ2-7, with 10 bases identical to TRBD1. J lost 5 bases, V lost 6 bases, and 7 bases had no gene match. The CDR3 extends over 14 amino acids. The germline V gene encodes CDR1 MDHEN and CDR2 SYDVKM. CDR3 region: CASRSGQGVNEQYF. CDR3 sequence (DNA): TGTGCCAGCAGGTCTGGACAGGGGGTGAACGAGCAGTACTTC.

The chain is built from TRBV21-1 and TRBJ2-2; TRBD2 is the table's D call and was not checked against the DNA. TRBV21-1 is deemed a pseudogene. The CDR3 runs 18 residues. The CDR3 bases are TGTGCCAGCAGCAAAGTACTAGCGGGGGAGGGGTTGATCGGGGAGCTGTTTTTT. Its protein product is CASSKVLAGEGLIGELFF.

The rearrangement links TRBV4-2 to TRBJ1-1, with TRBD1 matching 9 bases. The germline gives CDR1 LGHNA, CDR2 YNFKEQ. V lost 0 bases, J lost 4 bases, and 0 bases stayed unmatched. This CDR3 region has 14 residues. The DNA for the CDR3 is TGTGCCAGCAGCCAAGAGGACAGGGGCACTGAAGCTTTCTTT. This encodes CASSQEDRGTEAFF.

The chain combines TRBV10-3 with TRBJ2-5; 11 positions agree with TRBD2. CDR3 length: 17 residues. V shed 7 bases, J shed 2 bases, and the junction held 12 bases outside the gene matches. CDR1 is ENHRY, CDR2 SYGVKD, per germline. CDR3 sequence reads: CAIIRWASGGLQETQYF. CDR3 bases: TGTGCCATCATCCGCTGGGCTAGCGGGGGGCTTCAAGAGACCCAGTACTTC.

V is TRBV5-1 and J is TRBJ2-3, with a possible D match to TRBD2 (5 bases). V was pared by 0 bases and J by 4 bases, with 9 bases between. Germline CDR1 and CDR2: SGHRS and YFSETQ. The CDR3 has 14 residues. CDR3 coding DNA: TGCGCCAGCAGCTTGGTAGCGAGAGCAGATACGCAGTATTTT. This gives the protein CASSLVARADTQYF.

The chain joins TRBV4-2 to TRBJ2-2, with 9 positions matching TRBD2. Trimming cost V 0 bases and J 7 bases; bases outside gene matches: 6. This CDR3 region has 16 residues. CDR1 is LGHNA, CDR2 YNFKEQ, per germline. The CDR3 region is CASSQEAGGFSGELFF. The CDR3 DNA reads TGTGCCAGCAGCCAAGAGGCGGGGGGGTTTAGCGGGGAGCTGTTTTTT.

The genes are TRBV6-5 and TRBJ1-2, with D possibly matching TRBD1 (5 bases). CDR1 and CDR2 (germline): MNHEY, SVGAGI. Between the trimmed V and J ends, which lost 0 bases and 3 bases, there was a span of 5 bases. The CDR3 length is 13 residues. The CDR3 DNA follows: TGTGCCAGCAGTTACTCGACAGACTATGGCTACACCTTC. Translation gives CASSYSTDYGYTF.

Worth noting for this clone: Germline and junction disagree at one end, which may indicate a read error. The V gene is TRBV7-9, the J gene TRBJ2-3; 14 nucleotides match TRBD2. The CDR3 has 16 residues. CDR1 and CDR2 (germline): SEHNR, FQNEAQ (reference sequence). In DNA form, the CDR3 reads TGTTCCAGCAGCCAGGGACTAGCGGGGGCCCGAGATACGCAGTATTTT. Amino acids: CSSSQGLAGARDTQYF.

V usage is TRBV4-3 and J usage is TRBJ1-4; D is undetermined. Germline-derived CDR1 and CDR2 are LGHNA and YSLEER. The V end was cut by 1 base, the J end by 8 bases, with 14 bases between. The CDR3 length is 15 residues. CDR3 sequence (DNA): TGCGCCAGCAGCCAAGGTTCGGGGAGTCGGGAAAAACTGTTTTTT. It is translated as CASSQGSGSREKLFF.

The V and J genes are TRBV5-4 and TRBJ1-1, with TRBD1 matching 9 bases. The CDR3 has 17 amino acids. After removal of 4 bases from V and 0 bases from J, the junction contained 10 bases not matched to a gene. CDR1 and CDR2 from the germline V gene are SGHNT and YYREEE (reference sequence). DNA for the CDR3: TGTGCCAGCAGCATGGACAGGGGAGCTCTCATGAACACTGAAGCTTTCTTT. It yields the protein CASSMDRGALMNTEAFF. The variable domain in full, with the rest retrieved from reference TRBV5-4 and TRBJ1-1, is ETGVTQSPTHLIKTRGQQVTLRCSSQSGHNTVSWYQQALGQGPQFIFQYYREEENGRGNFPPRFSGLQFPNYSSELNVNALELDDSALYLCASSMDRGALMNTEAFFGQGTRLTVV.

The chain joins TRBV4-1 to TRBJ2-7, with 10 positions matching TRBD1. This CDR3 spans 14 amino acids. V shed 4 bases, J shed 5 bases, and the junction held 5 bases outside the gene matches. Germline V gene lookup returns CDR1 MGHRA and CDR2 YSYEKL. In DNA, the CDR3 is TGCGCCAGCAGCCGCGGGACAGGGGCGGACGAGCAGTACTTC. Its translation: CASSRGTGADEQYF.

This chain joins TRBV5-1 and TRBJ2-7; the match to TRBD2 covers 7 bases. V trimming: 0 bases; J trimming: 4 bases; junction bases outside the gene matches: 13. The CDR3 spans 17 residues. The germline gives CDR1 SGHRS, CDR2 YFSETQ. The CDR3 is CASSLAGRGGSFYEQYF. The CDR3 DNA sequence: TGCGCCAGCAGCTTGGCGGGAAGAGGCGGGAGTTTTTACGAGCAGTACTTC.